The 9 T cell receptor beta chains listed next were all sequenced from one sample in a study of T cell repertoires in cytomegalovirus infection. TCRdb reanalysed the reads using MiXCR and keeps one entry per CDR3 protein. The top ten clones hold over 85% of a sample with around 85,000 distinct CDR3 sequences, approximately 43% of them seen once. Antigens of these TCRs are unknown. This specimen was CD8+ T cells from cultured PBMCs, taken from culture after CMV antigen stimulation. The receptors were gathered from a human donor in good health (CMV status not recorded). Some clones in this sample may be carry-over from other donors' samples.

This clonotype has only a few counts. CDR3 bases: TGCAGTGCTGAGCCCGGAGGCAATCAGCCCCAGCATTTT. Protein product: CSAEPGGNQPQHF. The chain couples TRBV20-1 to TRBJ1-5; D is unclear. V was clipped by 5 bases and J by 2 bases, with 10 bases between them. CDR3 length: 13 amino acids. From germline, CDR1 is DFQATT and CDR2 SNEGSKA (reference sequence).

This clonotype was recorded once. The rearrangement uses TRBV7-3 and TRBJ2-7, with 8 bases aligning to TRBD1. Germline trimming cut 5 bases from V and 2 bases from J; bases unmatched to any gene: 5. This CDR3 comprises 14 residues. Germline CDR1 SGHTA, CDR2 FQGTGA. In DNA, the CDR3 is TGTGCCAGCAGCGGGGACAGGCTTACCTACGAGCAGTACTTC. Amino acids: CASSGDRLTYEQYF.

The V and J genes are TRBV27 and TRBJ2-1; D not certain. CDR1 MNHEY and CDR2 SMNVEV come from the germline V gene (reference sequence). V shed 4 bases and J shed 8 bases, with 9 bases lying between them. The CDR3 extends over 12 amino acids. The CDR3 spells CASSSQNYEQFF. DNA for the CDR3: TGTGCCAGCAGTTCCCAGAACTATGAGCAGTTCTTC.

The genes are TRBV12-3 or TRBV12-4 and TRBJ2-1; TRBD2 might be the D (5 bases). V was shortened by 4 bases and J by 0 bases, with 7 bases between the two germline ends. This CDR3 has 14 residues. CDR3 nucleotides: TGTGCCAGCAGTTCGGGGAGCTCCTACAATGAGCAGTTCTTC. Protein product: CASSSGSSYNEQFF.

The chain couples TRBV12-3 or TRBV12-4 to TRBJ2-5; no clear D. This CDR3 contains 15 residues. V was clipped by 4 bases and J by 4 bases, with 16 bases between them. In nucleotides, the CDR3 is TGTGCCAGCAGTTCAACGGGCCGCCCGAGAGAGACCCAGTACTTC. It translates to CASSSTGRPRETQYF.

The V call is TRBV27, the J call TRBJ2-7; 8 bases agree with TRBD1. The ends lost 3 bases at V and 3 bases at J; junction bases unmatched: 7. Germline V gene data show CDR1 as MNHEY and CDR2 as SMNVEV (reference sequence). The CDR3 totals 15 residues. The CDR3 loop is CASSFTGQGYYEQYF. CDR3 nucleotide sequence: TGTGCCAGCAGTTTTACCGGACAGGGTTACTACGAGCAGTACTTC.

This clonotype was seen a few times. The CDR3 reads CASTPLGTSVYNEQFF. The CDR3 nucleotides read TGTGCCAGCACCCCTCTCGGGACTAGCGTCTACAATGAGCAGTTCTTC. This chain links TRBV6-1 with TRBJ2-1; 10 bases agree with TRBD2. Looked up from germline, CDR1 is MNHNS and CDR2 is SASEGT. This CDR3 has 16 amino acids. V was pared by 7 bases and J by 3 bases, with 9 bases of the junction left unmatched.

This rearrangement joins TRBV15 to TRBJ1-1; the match to TRBD1 covers 8 bases. The CDR3 sequence is 15 residues long. The V segment lost 1 base and the J segment 1 base; nucleotides outside the gene matches: 2. Looked up from germline, CDR1 is LNHNV and CDR2 is YYDKDF (reference sequence). CDR3 sequence (DNA): TGTGCCACCAGCAGAGGACAGGGGCCGAACACTGAAGCTTTCTTT. Translation gives CATSRGQGPNTEAFF.

This clonotype has just a few counts. The chain recombines TRBV7-6 with TRBJ2-7; D gene uncertain. This CDR3 contains 14 residues. Germline V gene data show CDR1 as SGHVS and CDR2 as FNYEAQ. V lost 0 bases to trimming and J lost 0 bases, with 6 bases between them. CDR3 in amino acids: CASSLARSSYEQYF. CDR3 sequence (DNA): TGTGCCAGCAGCTTAGCTCGGTCCTCCTACGAGCAGTACTTC.